The 6 T cell receptor beta chains below come from one sample, sequenced in a study of T and B cells in COVID-19 patients. TRB rearrangements were amplified by multiplex PCR with BIOMED2 TRB-A/B primers. TCRdb passed the multiplex PCR reads through MiXCR, listing each CDR3 protein once. Here the sample spans some 6,300 distinct CDR3 sequences, 33% being singletons. TRB was amplified from about 250-500 ng of blood genomic DNA. The source material was blood. Source of these receptors: a human donor with active COVID-19.

This chain connects TRBV6-5 to TRBJ2-2; D is unresolved. The V gene lost 0 bases and the J gene lost 2 bases, with 13 bases spanning the gap. The CDR3 is made up of 17 amino acids. Germline V CDR1 and CDR2: MNHEY, SVGAGI. In DNA, the CDR3 is TGTGCCAGCAGTTACTCGAGTCAGGCACCAAACACCGGGGAGCTGTTTTTT. Its translation: CASSYSSQAPNTGELFF.

Sample share makes this clonotype medium-sized (0.01 to 0.1%). This chain connects TRBV15 to TRBJ2-2; 8 nucleotides align to TRBD1. Germline trimming cut 3 bases from V and 9 bases from J; bases unmatched to any gene: 9. The CDR3 is made up of 15 amino acids. Looked up from germline, CDR1 is LNHNV and CDR2 is YYDKDF (reference sequence). The CDR3 sequence: CATSSEDRATRELFF. CDR3 coding DNA: TGTGCCACCAGCAGTGAGGACAGGGCGACCCGGGAGCTGTTTTTT.

This chain joins TRBV6-2 or TRBV6-3 and TRBJ2-7; weak D call: TRBD1 (6 bases). CDR1 and CDR2 from the germline V gene are MNHEY and SVGEGT. Trimming left V 2 bases short and J 2 bases short, with 7 bases between. The CDR3 covers 13 residues. The DNA for the CDR3 is TGTGCCAGCAGTTACCGGGACACCTACGAGCAGTACTTC. It codes for CASSYRDTYEQYF.

The chain employs TRBV18 and TRBJ2-3; weak D call: TRBD2 (5 bases). Germline assignment: CDR1 KGHSH and CDR2 LQKENI. V was trimmed by 3 bases and J by 1 base, leaving 8 bases between them. The CDR3 extends over 14 amino acids. CDR3 protein: CASSPWGGTDTQYF. For the CDR3, the DNA is TGTGCCAGCTCACCGTGGGGAGGCACAGATACGCAGTATTTT.

The CDR3 loop reads CASSSSGTVGDTQYF. CDR3 nucleotide sequence: TGTGCCAGCTCATCATCCGGGACAGTAGGGGATACGCAGTATTTT. J is TRBJ2-3 and V is TRBV18; the match to TRBD1 covers 7 bases. Germline trimming cut 5 bases from V and 6 bases from J; bases unmatched to any gene: 11. The CDR3 totals 15 residues. Germline CDR1 is KGHSH and CDR2 is LQKENI.

The table lists this clonotype with a count of one. V is TRBV12-3 or TRBV12-4 and J is TRBJ1-2, with D possibly matching TRBD1 (5 bases). The CDR3 consists of 15 residues. Trimming took off 2 bases at V and 2 bases at J, with 12 bases between the two ends. CDR3 loop: CASSLRGERNYGYTF. CDR3 DNA: TGTGCCAGCAGTTTACGGGGGGAAAGAAACTATGGCTACACCTTC.